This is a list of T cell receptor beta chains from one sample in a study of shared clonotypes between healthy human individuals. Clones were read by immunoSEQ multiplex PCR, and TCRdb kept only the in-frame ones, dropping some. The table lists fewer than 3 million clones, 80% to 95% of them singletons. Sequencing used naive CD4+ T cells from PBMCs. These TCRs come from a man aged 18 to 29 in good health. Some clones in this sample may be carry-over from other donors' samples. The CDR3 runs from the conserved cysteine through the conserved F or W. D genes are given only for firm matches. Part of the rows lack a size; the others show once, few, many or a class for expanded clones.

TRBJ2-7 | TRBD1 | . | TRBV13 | CASSLVFTWGTGGYEQYF | TGTGCCAGCAGCTTAGTGTTTACGTGGGGGACAGGGGGCTACGAGCAGTACTTC
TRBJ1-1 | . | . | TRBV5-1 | CASSPQEGGNTEAFF | TGCGCCAGCAGCCCCCAGGAGGGAGGTAACACTGAAGCTTTCTTT
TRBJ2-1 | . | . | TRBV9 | CASSDRYNEQFF | TGTGCCAGCAGCGACCGTTACAATGAGCAGTTCTTC
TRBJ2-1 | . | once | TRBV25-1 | CASSDATGSSYNEQFF | TGTGCCAGCAGTGATGCGACGGGAAGCTCCTACAATGAGCAGTTCTTC
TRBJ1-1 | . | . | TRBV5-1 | CASSLGPTMNTEAFF | TGCGCCAGCAGCTTGGGCCCTACCATGAACACTGAAGCTTTCTTT
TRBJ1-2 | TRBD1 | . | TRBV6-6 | CASSYTHTGDGYTF | TGTGCCAGCAGTTACACTCACACAGGGGACGGCTACACCTTC
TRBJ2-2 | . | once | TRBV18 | CASSLNTGELFF | TGTGCCAGCTCACTCAACACCGGGGAGCTGTTTTTT
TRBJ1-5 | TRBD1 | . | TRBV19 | CASSSRDRGGANQPQHF | TGTGCCAGTAGTTCCCGGGACAGAGGGGGAGCGAATCAGCCCCAGCATTTT
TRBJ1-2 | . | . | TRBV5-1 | CASSLERGGRGYTF | TGCGCCAGCAGCTTGGAACGGGGGGGCCGCGGCTACACCTTC
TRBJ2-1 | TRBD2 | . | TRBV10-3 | CAIRTSGTIYNEQFF | TGTGCCATCAGAACTAGCGGGACCATCTACAATGAGCAGTTCTTC
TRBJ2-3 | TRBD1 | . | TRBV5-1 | CASSPTGGGSTDTQYF | TGCGCCAGCAGCCCAACAGGGGGCGGATCCACAGATACGCAGTATTTT
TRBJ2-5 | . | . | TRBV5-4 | CASSSLTRPETQYF | TGTGCCAGCAGCTCACTGACTCGTCCGGAGACCCAGTACTTC
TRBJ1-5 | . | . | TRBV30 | CAWSVAGRNQPQHF | TGTGCCTGGAGTGTCGCAGGACGTAATCAGCCCCAGCATTTT
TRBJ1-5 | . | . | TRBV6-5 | CASSVLGDQPQHF | TGTGCCAGCAGTGTTCTTGGGGATCAGCCCCAGCATTTT
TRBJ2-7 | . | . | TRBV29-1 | CSVGDPYEQYF | TGCAGCGTTGGGGATCCGTACGAGCAGTACTTC
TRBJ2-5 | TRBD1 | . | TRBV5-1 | CASSLRSGGSGETQYF | TGCGCCAGCAGCTTGAGGTCAGGGGGATCGGGAGAGACCCAGTACTTC